What follows are 13 T cell receptor beta chains derived from one specimen sequenced in a study of blood T cell repertoires in COVID-19. Sequencing used immunoSEQ multiplex PCR; TCRdb keeps in-frame clones, though not all of them. The table shows around 200,000 clones, with 90% occurring only once. The sequenced material came from PBMCs or T cells enriched from blood (not recorded which). The receptor source for this set is a man younger than 40 who had recovered from COVID-19.

The chain carries TRBV7-2 and TRBJ2-1; perhaps TRBD2 as D (6 bases). The CDR3 has 15 residues. In germline, CDR1 is SGHTA, CDR2 FQGNSA. Deletions cut 1 base from V and 0 bases from J, with 7 bases between. CDR3 in DNA: TGTGCCAGCAGCTTAGGGGGAGGCTCCTACAATGAGCAGTTCTTC. It is translated as CASSLGGGSYNEQFF.

The J gene is TRBJ1-2, the V gene TRBV15; D remains unclear. The V end lost 0 bases, the J end lost 6 bases, and 11 bases lay between the germline ends. The CDR3 runs 14 residues. From germline, CDR1 is LNHNV and CDR2 YYDKDF (reference sequence). The CDR3 DNA reads as TGTGCCACCAGCAGAGAACGGGAGTGGGATGGCTACACCTTC. Translated: CATSREREWDGYTF.

This rearrangement joins TRBV4-3 to TRBJ1-4; 9 positions match TRBD1. V dropped 0 bases and J dropped 2; count of bases not matched to a gene: 1. The germline V gene encodes CDR1 LGHNA and CDR2 YSLEER. The CDR3 totals 16 residues. This chain's CDR3 is CASSQEGTGTNEKLFF. CDR3 DNA: TGCGCCAGCAGCCAAGAAGGGACAGGGACTAATGAAAAACTGTTTTTT.

This clone was seen a handful of times. This chain's CDR3 is CASSLVGVADTQYF. The DNA for the CDR3 is TGTGCCAGCAGCTTAGTGGGAGTCGCAGATACGCAGTATTTT. This chain uses TRBV5-4 with TRBJ2-3, with a tentative D call TRBD2 (5 bases). The CDR3 is 14 amino acids. The germline V and J ends were trimmed by 2 bases and 4 bases, with 11 bases remaining between them. The germline V gene has CDR1 SGHNT and CDR2 YYREEE (reference sequence).

This sequence joins TRBV7-2 and TRBJ2-2; D not resolved. The CDR3 extends over 13 amino acids. V was trimmed by 3 bases and J by 7 bases, leaving 9 bases between them. CDR1 is SGHTA, CDR2 FQGNSA, per germline. In DNA form, the CDR3 reads TGTGCCAGCAGCTTTCCTGGCGGCGGGGAGCTGTTTTTT. Residues: CASSFPGGGELFF.

The rearrangement joins TRBV6-5 to TRBJ1-5; possibly TRBD1 for D (6 bases). Trimming took off 5 bases at V and 5 bases at J, with 16 bases between the two ends. Looked up from germline, CDR1 is MNHEY and CDR2 is SVGAGI. CDR3 length: 15 amino acids. CDR3 nucleotide sequence: TGTGCCAGCAGTCGGGGAACAGGGAGGGATCAGCCCCAGCATTTT. It yields the protein CASSRGTGRDQPQHF.

The chain carries TRBV11-2 and TRBJ1-5, with 10 bases fitting TRBD1. Germline CDR1 SGHAT, CDR2 FQNNGV. The CDR3 is 16 residues long. V dropped 5 bases and J dropped 6; count of bases not matched to a gene: 10. As DNA, the CDR3 is TGTGCCAGCAGCGGACGGGACAGGGGAAGTACTCAGCCCCAGCATTTT. This translates into CASSGRDRGSTQPQHF.

The rearrangement uses TRBV3-1 (or the pseudogene TRBV3-2) and TRBJ2-7; tentatively, D is TRBD2 (5 bases). This CDR3 contains 16 residues. The germline V and J ends were trimmed by 0 bases and 5 bases, with 17 bases remaining between them. CDR1 and CDR2 (germline): LGHDT, YNNKEL (reference sequence). This chain's CDR3 is CASSQDRPSLYHEQYF. The CDR3 nucleotides are TGTGCCAGCAGCCAAGATCGTCCTAGCCTATACCACGAGCAGTACTTC.

This clone was observed a single time. This chain's CDR3 is CASSSGQGRTINNSPLHF. The CDR3 coding sequence is TGTGCCAGCAGTTCGGGACAGGGGCGAACAATAAATAATTCACCCCTCCACTTT. This chain connects TRBV5-8 to TRBJ1-6, with 10 bases matching TRBD1. The trim removed 5 bases at V and 5 bases at J, leaving 13 bases unmatched. Germline CDR1 SGHTS, CDR2 YDEGEE. The CDR3 extends over 18 amino acids.

V gene TRBV9 combines with J gene TRBJ1-4, with 7 bases aligning to TRBD1. CDR3 length: 15 residues. From germline, CDR1 is SGDLS and CDR2 YYNGEE. V trimming: 0 bases; J trimming: 7 bases; junction bases outside the gene matches: 6. CDR3 bases: TGTGCCAGCAGCGTAGCAGGGGGGTTAGGTGAAAAACTGTTTTTT. Encoded protein: CASSVAGGLGEKLFF.

The chain employs TRBV7-2 and TRBJ1-5, with TRBD1 as a possible D gene (6 bases). This CDR3 contains 17 residues. Trimming shortened V by 4 bases and J by 0 bases, and 16 bases separated the two germline ends. Germline lookup yields CDR1 SGHTA and CDR2 FQGNSA. The CDR3 nucleotides read TGTGCCAGCAGCTCAACCGGGACACCTTATAGCAATCAGCCCCAGCATTTT. It encodes CASSSTGTPYSNQPQHF.

The chain couples TRBV5-4 to TRBJ2-7; no clear D. Germline values: CDR1 SGHNT, CDR2 YYREEE (reference sequence). Between the trimmed V and J ends, which lost 1 base and 2 bases, there was a span of 10 bases. This CDR3 is built from 14 residues. The CDR3 protein is CASSLPVYPYEQYF. Written as DNA, the CDR3 is TGTGCCAGCAGCTTGCCGGTATATCCCTACGAGCAGTACTTC.

The rearrangement uses TRBV24-1 and TRBJ1-6, with D unclear. This CDR3 is built from 16 residues. V lost 5 bases and J lost 7, with 17 bases in between. Germline CDR1 reads KGHDR; CDR2 reads SFDVKD. DNA for the CDR3: TGTGCCACCAGTGCCGTGACTGAAAAAATAAATTCACCCCTCCACTTT. Its protein is CATSAVTEKINSPLHF.